This T cell receptor beta chain was captured in a study of T cells after posttransplantation cyclophosphamide. Study-level points and caveats: Later post-transplant blood repertoires were often dominated by donor CD8+ memory clones. Recipient CMV seropositivity and CMV reactivation strongly tracked TRB clonality.

This CDR3 contains 16 residues. V trimming: 4 bases; J trimming: 5 bases; junction bases outside the gene matches: 10. The germline V gene encodes CDR1 SGHRS and CDR2 YFSETQ. Busulfan-fludarabine conditioning, marrow transplant, and cyclophosphamide on days +3 and +4 were administered. Profiled with immunoSEQ multiplex PCR; TCRdb holds only in-frame clones, not every one. Of more than 10,000 clones in the sample, around four fifths were seen once. Worth noting for this clone: Antigen: not known.

Source: PBMCs, taken 1,700 to 2,000 days after allogeneic stem cell transplant with posttransplant cyclophosphamide. The gene calls are TRBV5-1 and TRBJ2-5, with 11 bases aligning to TRBD2. The clonotype originates from a female patient in her 50s who received an allogeneic stem cell transplant from a related donor, was CMV-positive, and had no GVHD. Some T cells may be the graft donor's. The CDR3 DNA reads as TGCGCCAGCAGCCTCGCGCCACTAGCGGGAGACGAGACCCAGTACTTC. Amino acid sequence: CASSLAPLAGDETQYF.